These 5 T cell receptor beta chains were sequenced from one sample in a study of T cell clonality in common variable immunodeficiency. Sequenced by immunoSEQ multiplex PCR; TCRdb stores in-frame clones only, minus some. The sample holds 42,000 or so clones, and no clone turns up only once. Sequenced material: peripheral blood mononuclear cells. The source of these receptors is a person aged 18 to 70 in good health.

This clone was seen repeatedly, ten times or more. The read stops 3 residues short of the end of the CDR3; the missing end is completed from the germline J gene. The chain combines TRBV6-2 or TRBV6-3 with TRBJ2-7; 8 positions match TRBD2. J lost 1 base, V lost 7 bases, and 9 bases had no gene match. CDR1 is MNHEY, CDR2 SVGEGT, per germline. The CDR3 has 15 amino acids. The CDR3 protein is CASTGEREYSYEQYF. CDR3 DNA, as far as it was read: TGTGCCAGCACTGGTGAGCGGGAGTATTCCTACGAG.

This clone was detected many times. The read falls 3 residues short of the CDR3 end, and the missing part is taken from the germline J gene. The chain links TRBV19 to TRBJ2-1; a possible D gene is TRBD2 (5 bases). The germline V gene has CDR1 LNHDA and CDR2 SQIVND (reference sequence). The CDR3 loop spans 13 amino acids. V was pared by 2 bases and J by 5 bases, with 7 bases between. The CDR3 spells CASSITSDNEQFF. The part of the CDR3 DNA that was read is TGTGCCAGTAGTATAACTAGTGACAATGAG.

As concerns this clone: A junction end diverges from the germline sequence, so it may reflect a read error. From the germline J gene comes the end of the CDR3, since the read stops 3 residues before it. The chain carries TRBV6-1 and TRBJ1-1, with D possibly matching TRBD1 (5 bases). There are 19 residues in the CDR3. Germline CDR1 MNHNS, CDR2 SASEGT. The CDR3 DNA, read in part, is TGTACCAGCAGTGAAAGGAGCTGGGCAGGGTGGGGTCCGGACACTGAA. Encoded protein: CTSSERSWAGWGPDTE. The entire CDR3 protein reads CTSSERSWAGWGPDTEAFF.

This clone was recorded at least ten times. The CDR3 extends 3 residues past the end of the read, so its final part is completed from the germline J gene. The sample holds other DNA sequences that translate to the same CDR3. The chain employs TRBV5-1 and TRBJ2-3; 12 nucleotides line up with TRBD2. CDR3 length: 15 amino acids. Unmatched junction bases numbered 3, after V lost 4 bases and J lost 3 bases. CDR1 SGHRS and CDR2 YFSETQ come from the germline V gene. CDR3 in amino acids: CASSVLAGGTDTQYF. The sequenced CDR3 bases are TGCGCCAGCAGCGTACTAGCGGGGGGTACAGATACG.

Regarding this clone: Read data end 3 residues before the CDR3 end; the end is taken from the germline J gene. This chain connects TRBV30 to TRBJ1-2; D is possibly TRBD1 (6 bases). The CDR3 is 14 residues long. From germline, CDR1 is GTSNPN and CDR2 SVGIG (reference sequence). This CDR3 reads CAWSVGGPPADYTF. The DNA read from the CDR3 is TGTGCCTGGAGTGTAGGGGGACCCCCCGCTGAC.